The next 2 T cell receptor beta chains were all read from a single sample in a study of regulatory T cells in long-lasting Graves disease. Described time point: persistent/refractory GD, antithyroid drugs over 5 years with positive TRAb. Extracted RNA from PBMCs served as the source of the TCR library. Construction of the TCR beta libraries employed iRepertoire HTBI primers in conjunction with Arm-PCR of CDR3 regions. TCRdb reprocessed the multiplex PCR reads with MiXCR, giving one entry per CDR3 protein. The repertoire has about 460,000 distinct CDR3 sequences, around a fifth of them found once; the top ten carry roughly 13%. This specimen consisted of peripheral blood mononuclear cells (PBMCs), obtained when the disease was refractory, from a patient treated with antithyroid drugs. These receptors were collected from a female donor with Graves disease.

The chain recombines TRBV5-1 with TRBJ2-7; 7 bases match TRBD2. The trim removed 1 base at V and 6 bases at J, leaving 4 bases unmatched. The germline gives CDR1 SGHRS, CDR2 YFSETQ. This CDR3 spans 13 amino acids. CDR3 nucleotide sequence: TGCGCCAGCAGCTTGTCACGGGGGGTCGAGCAGTACTTC. Translating it yields CASSLSRGVEQYF. Complete variable domain (other parts from reference TRBV5-1 and TRBJ2-7): KAGVTQTPRYLIKTRGQQVTLSCSPISGHRSVSWYQQTPGQGLQFLFEYFSETQRNKGNFPGRFSGRQFSNSRSEMNVSTLELGDSALYLCASSLSRGVEQYFGPGTRLTVT.

This clonotype has just a few counts. The chain links TRBV6-5 to TRBJ2-1; D is unresolved. Trimming shortened V by 2 bases and J by 10 bases, and 9 bases separated the two germline ends. CDR1 and CDR2 from the germline V gene are MNHEY and SVGAGI. The CDR3 loop spans 12 amino acids. CDR3 amino acids: CASSYGGNEQFF. DNA of the CDR3: TGTGCCAGCAGTTACGGTGGCAACGAGCAGTTCTTC.